Listed below are T cell receptor beta chains from one sample, sequenced in a study of response to subunit inactivated influenza vaccine. MiXCR, run by TCRdb on the RT-PCR reads, gives a single entry per CDR3 protein. The sample has over 750,000 distinct CDR3 sequences, over 20% seen once; the top ten hold about 10%. Sample: PBMCs from blood, taken more than 4 days after vaccination. Receptors originate from a man aged 50 or older who received an inactivated influenza vaccine. Each CDR3 is given with its conserved first and last residue. A D gene is named only where the DNA matches it firmly. Rows give clone size only sometimes, using once, few, many, or a class for an expanded clone.

v_gene: TRBV12-3/TRBV12-4; abundance: few; j_gene: TRBJ2-3; d_gene: NA; CDR3nt: TGTGCCAGCAGCACCGGGCCGGGCACAGATACGCAGTATTTT; CDR3aa: CASSTGPGTDTQYF
v_gene: TRBV28; abundance: few; j_gene: TRBJ2-7; d_gene: TRBD2; CDR3nt: TGTGCCAGCAGCCGGACTAGCGGGTTCCACGAGCAGTACTTC; CDR3aa: CASSRTSGFHEQYF
v_gene: TRBV6-2/TRBV6-3; abundance: NA; j_gene: TRBJ2-3; d_gene: NA; CDR3nt: TGTGCCAGCAGTACAACGCGGGAAGGCCGGGTTGATACGCAGTATTTT; CDR3aa: CASSTTREGRVDTQYF
v_gene: TRBV20-1; abundance: few; j_gene: TRBJ2-7; d_gene: NA; CDR3nt: TGCAGTGCAGCAGCTAATGGCGAGCAGTACTTC; CDR3aa: CSAAANGEQYF
v_gene: TRBV12-3/TRBV12-4; abundance: many; j_gene: TRBJ2-7; d_gene: TRBD1; CDR3nt: TGTGCCAGCAGTTCGGGGTCCAGGGGGCTTGGCTACGAGCAGTACTTC; CDR3aa: CASSSGSRGLGYEQYF
v_gene: TRBV7-6; abundance: few; j_gene: TRBJ1-2; d_gene: NA; CDR3nt: TGTGCCAGCAGCTTAGATCCCGGGGATCGCTACACCTTC; CDR3aa: CASSLDPGDRYTF
v_gene: TRBV12-3/TRBV12-4; abundance: many; j_gene: TRBJ1-2; d_gene: NA; CDR3nt: TGTGCCAGCAGTTTCCTAGGGAAAGGTGGCTACACCTTC; CDR3aa: CASSFLGKGGYTF
v_gene: TRBV11-1; abundance: NA; j_gene: TRBJ2-1; d_gene: TRBD2; CDR3nt: TGTGCCAGCAGCTTAGCGGTCTCTAGCGGATTATTCTACAATGAGCAGTTCTTC; CDR3aa: CASSLAVSSGLFYNEQFF
v_gene: TRBV11-2; abundance: NA; j_gene: TRBJ2-2; d_gene: NA; CDR3nt: TGTGCCAGCACCCGTCGGGGGCGGGTACCCGGGGAGCTGTTTTTT; CDR3aa: CASTRRGRVPGELFF
v_gene: TRBV4-1; abundance: few; j_gene: TRBJ1-5; d_gene: NA; CDR3nt: TGCGCCAGCAGCCAAGAGTGGGGGAGCAATCAGCCCCAGCATTTT; CDR3aa: CASSQEWGSNQPQHF
v_gene: TRBV10-3; abundance: few; j_gene: TRBJ2-1; d_gene: TRBD2; CDR3nt: TGTGCCATCAGTGTTCCGGGGAGGGATGAGCAGTTCTTC; CDR3aa: CAISVPGRDEQFF
v_gene: TRBV7-2; abundance: many; j_gene: TRBJ2-3; d_gene: NA; CDR3nt: TGTGCCAGCAGCTCCGCCCGTGGCACAGATACGCAGTATTTT; CDR3aa: CASSSARGTDTQYF
v_gene: TRBV10-3; abundance: few; j_gene: TRBJ2-5; d_gene: NA; CDR3nt: TGTGCCATCAGTGAGTCGGTACCAGTATGGAAAGAGACCCAGTACTTC; CDR3aa: CAISESVPVWKETQYF
v_gene: TRBV6-2/TRBV6-3; abundance: NA; j_gene: TRBJ1-1; d_gene: NA; CDR3nt: TGTGCCAGCAGTTACTCCATTCGGGGGAACACTGAAGCTTTCTTT; CDR3aa: CASSYSIRGNTEAFF
v_gene: TRBV15; abundance: few; j_gene: TRBJ2-3; d_gene: NA; CDR3nt: TGTGCCACCAGCAGGGGAGTAGACTACCACACAGATACGCAGTATTTT; CDR3aa: CATSRGVDYHTDTQYF
v_gene: TRBV18; abundance: few; j_gene: TRBJ2-3; d_gene: TRBD2; CDR3nt: TGTGCCAGCTCACCTCGGGGGGGTGCAGATACGCAGTATTTT; CDR3aa: CASSPRGGADTQYF
v_gene: TRBV4-1; abundance: NA; j_gene: TRBJ2-7; d_gene: NA; CDR3nt: TGCGCCAGCAGCCAAACTCAACAGGGAAGCGAGCAGTACTTC; CDR3aa: CASSQTQQGSEQYF
v_gene: TRBV10-1; abundance: few; j_gene: TRBJ1-6; d_gene: NA; CDR3nt: TGCGCCAGCAGCCAGGGATATAATTCACCCCTCCACTTT; CDR3aa: CASSQGYNSPLHF
v_gene: TRBV7-2; abundance: NA; j_gene: TRBJ2-4; d_gene: NA; CDR3nt: TGTGCCAGCAGCTTAGCGCGGGGAGGAGGGGGGAGGAACATTCAGTACTTC; CDR3aa: CASSLARGGGGRNIQYF
v_gene: TRBV4-1; abundance: NA; j_gene: TRBJ2-5; d_gene: NA; CDR3nt: TGCGCCAGCAGCCAAGGGACGGTTCGGGAGACCCAGTACTTC; CDR3aa: CASSQGTVRETQYF
v_gene: TRBV7-8; abundance: few; j_gene: TRBJ1-5; d_gene: TRBD1; CDR3nt: TGTGCCAGCAGCTTAGGGACAGGGGGCCCTAATCAGCCCCAGCATTTT; CDR3aa: CASSLGTGGPNQPQHF
v_gene: TRBV7-3; abundance: NA; j_gene: TRBJ2-1; d_gene: NA; CDR3nt: TGTGCCAGCAGCTTAAAAGGTCCCTTCAGCTCCTACAATGAGCAGTTCTTC; CDR3aa: CASSLKGPFSSYNEQFF
v_gene: TRBV4-1; abundance: many; j_gene: TRBJ1-2; d_gene: TRBD1; CDR3nt: TGCGCCAGCAGCCTGACAGGGGCCGCAAAAGCAGACTATGGCTACACCTTC; CDR3aa: CASSLTGAAKADYGYTF
v_gene: TRBV6-1; abundance: NA; j_gene: TRBJ2-1; d_gene: NA; CDR3nt: TGTGCCAGCAGTGAAGCGGGGAGTCTAGCTTCCAATGAGCAGTTCTTC; CDR3aa: CASSEAGSLASNEQFF
v_gene: TRBV6-4; abundance: many; j_gene: TRBJ2-3; d_gene: TRBD2; CDR3nt: TGTGCCAGCAGTCCGGTACGGGTCGGGCTATCACGGGGGGAAGGCACAGATACGCAGTATTTT; CDR3aa: CASSPVRVGLSRGEGTDTQYF
v_gene: TRBV25-1; abundance: NA; j_gene: TRBJ2-2; d_gene: NA; CDR3nt: TGTGCCAGCAGTGAAAGGGTTACCGGGGAGCTGTTTTTT; CDR3aa: CASSERVTGELFF
v_gene: TRBV7-2; abundance: few; j_gene: TRBJ2-2; d_gene: NA; CDR3nt: TGTGCCAGCAGCTTAACAAGCTATGGGACCGGGGAGCTGTTTTTT; CDR3aa: CASSLTSYGTGELFF
v_gene: TRBV20-1; abundance: NA; j_gene: TRBJ2-3; d_gene: TRBD2; CDR3nt: TGCAGTGCTAGAGATTGGCTAGCGGGGGGGAGAGCAGATACGCAGTATTTT; CDR3aa: CSARDWLAGGRADTQYF
v_gene: TRBV12-3/TRBV12-4; abundance: NA; j_gene: TRBJ2-5; d_gene: NA; CDR3nt: TGTGCCAGCAGTTTGCGGAACCAAGAGACCCAGTACTTC; CDR3aa: CASSLRNQETQYF
v_gene: TRBV11-2; abundance: NA; j_gene: TRBJ1-1; d_gene: NA; CDR3nt: TGTGCCAGCAGCTTAGGGGGGGGGCGAGAAACTGAAGCTTTCTTT; CDR3aa: CASSLGGGRETEAFF
v_gene: TRBV20-1; abundance: NA; j_gene: TRBJ2-3; d_gene: NA; CDR3nt: TGCAAGGTTTCGTGGGGGAGCCCCCGCACAGATACGCAGTATTTT; CDR3aa: CKVSWGSPRTDTQYF
v_gene: TRBV6-1; abundance: NA; j_gene: TRBJ2-4; d_gene: NA; CDR3nt: TGTGCCAGCAGTGAAACAGGGCTTGTCAAGAACATTCAGTACTTC; CDR3aa: CASSETGLVKNIQYF
v_gene: TRBV15; abundance: NA; j_gene: TRBJ2-1; d_gene: TRBD2; CDR3nt: TGTGCCACCAGCAGAGATCAGACTAGCGGGAGGCTATACAATGAGCAGTTCTTC; CDR3aa: CATSRDQTSGRLYNEQFF
v_gene: TRBV25-1; abundance: NA; j_gene: TRBJ2-5; d_gene: NA; CDR3nt: TGTGCCAGCAGTGATACTATCGCCGGGACACAACAAGAGACCCAGTACTTC; CDR3aa: CASSDTIAGTQQETQYF
v_gene: TRBV12-3/TRBV12-4; abundance: many; j_gene: TRBJ2-2; d_gene: TRBD2; CDR3nt: TGTGCCACCGGGACTACTAACAACGGGGAGCTGTTTTTT; CDR3aa: CATGTTNNGELFF
v_gene: TRBV25-1; abundance: NA; j_gene: TRBJ2-1; d_gene: TRBD2; CDR3nt: TGTGCCAGCAGTGGGACTAGCGGGCTACCATACAATGAGCAGTTCTTC; CDR3aa: CASSGTSGLPYNEQFF
v_gene: TRBV27; abundance: NA; j_gene: TRBJ2-2; d_gene: TRBD2; CDR3nt: TGTGCCAGCAGTTTACTTCGGACTAGCGGGAGTAGGGAGCTGTTTTTT; CDR3aa: CASSLLRTSGSRELFF
v_gene: TRBV5-1; abundance: NA; j_gene: TRBJ2-1; d_gene: TRBD1; CDR3nt: TGCGCCAGCAGCCCTAATCCGGGACAGGGTCACAATGAGCAGTTCTTC; CDR3aa: CASSPNPGQGHNEQFF
v_gene: TRBV12-3/TRBV12-4; abundance: few; j_gene: TRBJ2-7; d_gene: TRBD1; CDR3nt: TGTGCCAGCACCATCGGACAGGGGGCGGTCGAGCAGTACTTC; CDR3aa: CASTIGQGAVEQYF
v_gene: TRBV5-1; abundance: few; j_gene: TRBJ2-2; d_gene: TRBD2; CDR3nt: TGCGCCAGCAGCAAACTAGCGGGAGGACAGAACGCGAACACCGGGGAGCTGTTTTTT; CDR3aa: CASSKLAGGQNANTGELFF
v_gene: TRBV15; abundance: NA; j_gene: TRBJ2-1; d_gene: NA; CDR3nt: TGTGCCACCAGCATAGGCTATGAGCAGTTCTTC; CDR3aa: CATSIGYEQFF
v_gene: TRBV7-2; abundance: few; j_gene: TRBJ2-1; d_gene: NA; CDR3nt: TGTGCCAGCAGCCCAATGTGGGCCCCACTTTCCTACAATGAGCAGTTCTTC; CDR3aa: CASSPMWAPLSYNEQFF
v_gene: TRBV3-1; abundance: NA; j_gene: TRBJ2-1; d_gene: TRBD2; CDR3nt: TGTGCCAGCAGCGACCAAGCGGGACCGGCTAGCTCCTACAATGAGCAGTTCTTC; CDR3aa: CASSDQAGPASSYNEQFF
v_gene: TRBV4-2; abundance: few; j_gene: TRBJ1-2; d_gene: NA; CDR3nt: TGTGCCAGCAGCCAAGATCTAGGTAGGGTGGACTATGGCTACACCTTC; CDR3aa: CASSQDLGRVDYGYTF
v_gene: TRBV7-2; abundance: NA; j_gene: TRBJ2-1; d_gene: TRBD2; CDR3nt: TGTGCCAGCAGCTTCGAGGCGGGACTAGCCGTGAGTGAGCAGTTCTTC; CDR3aa: CASSFEAGLAVSEQFF
v_gene: TRBV28; abundance: once; j_gene: TRBJ2-2; d_gene: TRBD1; CDR3nt: TGTGCCAGCAAATTAGGGGACAGCACGAACACCGGGGAGCTGTTTTTT; CDR3aa: CASKLGDSTNTGELFF
v_gene: TRBV5-1; abundance: NA; j_gene: TRBJ2-3; d_gene: TRBD2; CDR3nt: TGCGCCAGCAGCGGATTAGCGGGAGAAATCACAGATACGCAGTATTTT; CDR3aa: CASSGLAGEITDTQYF
v_gene: TRBV4-1; abundance: few; j_gene: TRBJ2-5; d_gene: NA; CDR3nt: TGCGCCAGCAGCCAAGACAGGTACCAAGAGACCCAGTACTTC; CDR3aa: CASSQDRYQETQYF
v_gene: TRBV25-1; abundance: few; j_gene: TRBJ2-4; d_gene: NA; CDR3nt: TGTGCCAGCAGTGAGTCTTGGGCACAACTCGGTAGCCAAAACATTCAGTACTTC; CDR3aa: CASSESWAQLGSQNIQYF
v_gene: TRBV4-2; abundance: NA; j_gene: TRBJ2-2; d_gene: NA; CDR3nt: TGTGCCAGCAGCCCCCGGATTATCTGCTGGGAGCTGTTTTTT; CDR3aa: CASSPRIICWELFF
v_gene: TRBV20-1; abundance: few; j_gene: TRBJ1-1; d_gene: NA; CDR3nt: TGCAGTGCTCGCTTAGACACCCTTATATACACTGAAGCTTTCTTT; CDR3aa: CSARLDTLIYTEAFF
v_gene: TRBV28; abundance: NA; j_gene: TRBJ2-2; d_gene: NA; CDR3nt: TGTGCCAGCAGTTTATCTCCGGTGAACACCGGGGAGCTGTTTTTT; CDR3aa: CASSLSPVNTGELFF
v_gene: TRBV5-1; abundance: few; j_gene: TRBJ2-5; d_gene: NA; CDR3nt: TGCGCCAGCAGCTTGGAACGGGCAGTCCAAGAGACCCAGTACTTC; CDR3aa: CASSLERAVQETQYF
v_gene: TRBV28; abundance: NA; j_gene: TRBJ2-3; d_gene: TRBD1; CDR3nt: TGTGCCAGCAGACGCGGCGGGACAGGACGAGATACGCAGTATTTT; CDR3aa: CASRRGGTGRDTQYF
v_gene: TRBV12-3/TRBV12-4; abundance: few; j_gene: TRBJ1-2; d_gene: NA; CDR3nt: TGTGCCAGCAGTTTTGATGGTGGCCATGGCTACACCTTC; CDR3aa: CASSFDGGHGYTF